Sequencing of this T cell receptor (beta chain) was carried out in a study of T cell changes during pregnancy in multiple sclerosis (dated by TCRdb to between 2017 and 2020). Regarding the complete study: In women with multiple sclerosis, the researchers looked at how the T cell repertoire shifted as pregnancy progressed.

To prepare the library, the immunoSEQ multiplex PCR assay was applied. TCRdb obtained this table from immuneACCESS and retained in-frame rearrangements with V and J assigned. These tables miss some clones; where compared with another copy, unresolved V genes account for less than half of the shortfall, and the remainder is unexplained. This sample holds roughly 40,000 clones; around 90% were observed only once. Under 15% of the sample belongs to the ten largest clones. The CDR3 sequence holds 16 residues, the cysteine and phenylalanine included. The kept DNA is CDR3 alone, 48 bases in frame from the first base. Worth noting for this clone: The antigen it recognizes is unknown. Nothing much larger sits one base from this clone, and base qualities are not available.

The material sequenced was CD8+ T cells from peripheral blood mononuclear cells, taken in the first trimester of pregnancy. This sequence was found in a female donor with multiple sclerosis, enrolled in a pregnancy study. The chain is assembled from TRBV12-2 and TRBJ2-7; no DNA check was done on the table's D call, TRBD1. TRBV12-2 is classified as a pseudogene. This receptor carries the CDR3 CASRLPFSFPPYEQYF. The base sequence is TGTGCAAGTCGCCTTCCGTTCAGTTTTCCACCCTACGAGCAGTACTTC.